This TCR beta chain was captured by sequencing in a study of control samples from healthy donors and cancer patients. The repertoire was sequenced with immunoSEQ multiplex PCR; TCRdb's copy has only in-frame clones and lacks some. Of about 50,000 clones listed, 93% are singletons. CDR3 size: 13 residues. The germline CDR1 and CDR2 sequences are SQVTM and ANQGSEA. Trimming stripped 2 bases from V and 3 bases from J, with 10 bases between. This clone was seen a single time. What was sequenced was PBMCs. This clonotype was obtained from a woman aged 50 to 65 with head and neck cancer. This sequence joins TRBV29-1 and TRBJ1-1; TRBD1 might be the D (6 bases). The CDR3 nucleotides read TGCAGCGTTGAATCGACAGGCTACACTGAAGCTTTCTTT. It translates to CSVESTGYTEAFF.